The clone carrying this T cell receptor beta chain was observed a handful of times. Its specificity is not known. This sample was taken from a study of PD-L1 blockade in urothelial cancer. General study results and limits: TCR clonality was measured in pretreatment peripheral blood. Clonality below the median predicted better survival.

Time point given: pretreatment peripheral blood. The V gene's germline CDR1 is KGHSH and CDR2 LQKENI. The CDR3 totals 14 residues. The germline V and J ends were trimmed by 3 bases and 6 bases, with 12 bases remaining between them. TCRdb's table, derived via immunoSEQ multiplex PCR, lists solely in-frame clones and lacks some. Of 58,000 or so clones listed, around 81% are singletons. V is TRBV18 and J is TRBJ2-1; weak D call: TRBD2 (6 bases). This TCR derives from a man in his sixties or seventies with urothelial cancer. The input for sequencing was PBMCs, taken around atezolizumab (anti-PD-L1) treatment. The CDR3 DNA reads TGTGCCAGCTCACCGCCCTTGGGGGGCAATGAGCAGTTCTTC. This gives the protein CASSPPLGGNEQFF.